This TCR beta chain derives from a study of CD8+ T cells in alopecia areata. Study as a whole: Each day, treated patients took oral tofacitinib twice, at 5 to 10 mg per dose.

This clone was counted once. Its antigen is not identified. Sampling of alopecia areata patients yielded lesional scalp punch biopsies as well as peripheral blood. Cell sorting was applied to PBMCs, and CD4+ and CD8+ T cells were collected. Whole-study findings and limits: Sequencing of scalp samples also captures resident alphabeta T cells of normal skin.

Extracted RNA was reverse transcribed, and the resulting cDNA served as sequencing template. Sequencing used immunoSEQ multiplex PCR; TCRdb keeps in-frame clones, though not all of them. The table shows approximately 54,000 clones, with approximately 96% occurring only once. This CDR3 region has 13 residues. Per the germline V gene, CDR1 is WSHSY and CDR2 is SAAADI. V was trimmed by 10 bases and J by 3 bases, leaving 16 bases between them. The receptor comes from a human donor with alopecia areata. The chain links TRBV10-2 to TRBJ2-7; TRBD1 is a possible D gene (6 bases). Specimen: CD8+ T cells sorted from blood, collected at week 0. This CDR3 reads CATTPGTHYEQYF. Here the CDR3 DNA reads TGCGCCACCACTCCCGGGACACACTACGAGCAGTACTTC.